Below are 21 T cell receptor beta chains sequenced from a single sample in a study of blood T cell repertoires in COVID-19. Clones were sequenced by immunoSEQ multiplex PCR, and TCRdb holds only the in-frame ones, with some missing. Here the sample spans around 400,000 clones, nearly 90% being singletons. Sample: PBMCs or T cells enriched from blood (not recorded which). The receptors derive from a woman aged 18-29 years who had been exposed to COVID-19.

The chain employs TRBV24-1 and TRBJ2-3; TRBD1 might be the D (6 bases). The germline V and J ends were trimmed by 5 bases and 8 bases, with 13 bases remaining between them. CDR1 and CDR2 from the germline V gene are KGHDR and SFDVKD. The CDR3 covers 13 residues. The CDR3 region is CATSGGPPSTQYF. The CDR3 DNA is TGTGCCACCAGTGGGGGGCCCCCATCTACGCAGTATTTT.

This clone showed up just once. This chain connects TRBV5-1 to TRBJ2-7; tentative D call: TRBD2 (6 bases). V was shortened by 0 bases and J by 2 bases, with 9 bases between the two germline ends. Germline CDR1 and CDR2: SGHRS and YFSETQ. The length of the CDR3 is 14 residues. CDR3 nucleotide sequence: TGCGCCAGCAGCTTGGGAGCGGGCACCTACGAGCAGTACTTC. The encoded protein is CASSLGAGTYEQYF.

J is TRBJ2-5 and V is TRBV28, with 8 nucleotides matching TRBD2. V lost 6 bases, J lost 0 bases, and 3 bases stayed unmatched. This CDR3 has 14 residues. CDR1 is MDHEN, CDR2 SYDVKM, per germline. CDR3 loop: CASRPLADQETQYF. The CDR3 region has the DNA TGTGCCAGCAGGCCACTAGCGGACCAAGAGACCCAGTACTTC.

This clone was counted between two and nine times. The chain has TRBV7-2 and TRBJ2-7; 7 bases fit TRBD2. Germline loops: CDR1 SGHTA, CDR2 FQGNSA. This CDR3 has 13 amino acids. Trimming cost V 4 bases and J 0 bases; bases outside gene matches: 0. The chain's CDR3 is CASSWGGSYEQYF. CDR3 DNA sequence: TGTGCCAGCAGCTGGGGGGGCTCCTACGAGCAGTACTTC.

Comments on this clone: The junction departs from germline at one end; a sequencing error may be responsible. The CDR3 DNA sequence: TGTGCCAGCAGACCCGGGACTAGCGGGGGGCGGAAGATGAACTTC. This gives the protein CASRPGTSGGRKMNF. The chain joins TRBV7-2 to TRBJ2-7; 15 nucleotides agree with TRBD2. The CDR3 consists of 15 residues. From germline, CDR1 is SGHTA and CDR2 FQGNSA.

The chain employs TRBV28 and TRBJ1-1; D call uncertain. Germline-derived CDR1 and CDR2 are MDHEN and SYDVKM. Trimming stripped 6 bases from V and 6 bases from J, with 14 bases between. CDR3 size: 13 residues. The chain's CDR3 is CASRTNSGAEAFF. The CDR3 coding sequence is TGTGCCAGCAGGACCAATTCCGGGGCTGAAGCTTTCTTT.

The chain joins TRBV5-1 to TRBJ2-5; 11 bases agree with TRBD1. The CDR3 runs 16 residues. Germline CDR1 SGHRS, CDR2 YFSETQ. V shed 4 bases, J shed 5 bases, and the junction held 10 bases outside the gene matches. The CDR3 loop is CASSKGQGETGETQYF. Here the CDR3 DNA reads TGCGCCAGCAGCAAGGGACAGGGGGAGACTGGGGAGACCCAGTACTTC.

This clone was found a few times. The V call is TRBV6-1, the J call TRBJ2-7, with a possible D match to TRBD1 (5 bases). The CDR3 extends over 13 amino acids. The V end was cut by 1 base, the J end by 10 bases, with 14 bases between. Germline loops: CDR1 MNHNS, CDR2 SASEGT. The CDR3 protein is CASSEDIRVGQYF. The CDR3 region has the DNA TGTGCCAGCAGTGAAGATATCAGGGTCGGACAGTACTTC.

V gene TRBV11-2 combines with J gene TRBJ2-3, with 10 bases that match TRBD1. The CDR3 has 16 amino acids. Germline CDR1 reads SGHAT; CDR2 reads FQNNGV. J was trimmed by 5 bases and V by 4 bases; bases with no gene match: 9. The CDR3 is CASSWVGDRGRDTQYF. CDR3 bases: TGTGCCAGCAGCTGGGTGGGGGACAGGGGTAGAGATACGCAGTATTTT.

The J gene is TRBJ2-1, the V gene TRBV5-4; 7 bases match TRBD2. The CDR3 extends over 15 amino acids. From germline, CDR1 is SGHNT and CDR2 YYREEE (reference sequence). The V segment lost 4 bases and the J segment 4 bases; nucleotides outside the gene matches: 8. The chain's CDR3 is CASSRGREPYNEQFF. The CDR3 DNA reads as TGTGCCAGCAGCCGCGGGCGGGAGCCGTACAATGAGCAGTTCTTC.

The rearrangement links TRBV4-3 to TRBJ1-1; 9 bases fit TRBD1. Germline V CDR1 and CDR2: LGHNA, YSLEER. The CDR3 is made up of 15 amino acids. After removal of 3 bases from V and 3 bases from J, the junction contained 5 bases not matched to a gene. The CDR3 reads CASSQAGTGYTEAFF. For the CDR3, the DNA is TGCGCCAGCAGCCAGGCCGGGACAGGGTACACTGAAGCTTTCTTT.

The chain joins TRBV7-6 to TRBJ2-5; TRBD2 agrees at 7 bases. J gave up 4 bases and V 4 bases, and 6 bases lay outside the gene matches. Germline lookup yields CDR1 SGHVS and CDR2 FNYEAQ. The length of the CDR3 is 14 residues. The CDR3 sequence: CASSSAPSGETQYF. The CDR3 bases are TGTGCCAGCAGCTCCGCCCCTAGCGGAGAGACCCAGTACTTC.

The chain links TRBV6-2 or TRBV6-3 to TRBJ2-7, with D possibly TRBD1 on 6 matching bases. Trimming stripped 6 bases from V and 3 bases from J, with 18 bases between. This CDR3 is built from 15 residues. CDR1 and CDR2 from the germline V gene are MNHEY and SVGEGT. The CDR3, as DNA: TGTGCCAGCAGCTCAGACGAGAAGGGGGTCTACGAGCAGTACTTC. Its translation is CASSSDEKGVYEQYF.

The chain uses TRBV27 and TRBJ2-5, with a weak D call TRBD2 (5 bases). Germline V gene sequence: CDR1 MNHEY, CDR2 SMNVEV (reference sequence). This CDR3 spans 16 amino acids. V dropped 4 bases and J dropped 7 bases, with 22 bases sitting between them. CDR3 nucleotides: TGTGCCAGCAGTTCTCCCCCATCACGACGAGGGTTGACCCAGTACTTC. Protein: CASSSPPSRRGLTQYF.

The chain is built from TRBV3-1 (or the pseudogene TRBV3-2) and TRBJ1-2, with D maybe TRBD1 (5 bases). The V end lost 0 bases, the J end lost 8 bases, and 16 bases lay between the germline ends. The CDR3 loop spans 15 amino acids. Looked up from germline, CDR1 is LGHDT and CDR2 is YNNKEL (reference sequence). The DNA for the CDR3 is TGTGCCAGCAGCCAAGACTTGGCGGGGCCCCCAGGCTACACCTTC. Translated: CASSQDLAGPPGYTF.

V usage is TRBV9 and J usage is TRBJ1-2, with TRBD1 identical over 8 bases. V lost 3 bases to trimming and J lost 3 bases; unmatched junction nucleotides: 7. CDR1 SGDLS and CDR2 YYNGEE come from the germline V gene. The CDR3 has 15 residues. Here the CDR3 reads CASSGALDRDYGYTF. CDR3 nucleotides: TGTGCCAGCAGCGGGGCATTGGACAGGGACTATGGCTACACCTTC.

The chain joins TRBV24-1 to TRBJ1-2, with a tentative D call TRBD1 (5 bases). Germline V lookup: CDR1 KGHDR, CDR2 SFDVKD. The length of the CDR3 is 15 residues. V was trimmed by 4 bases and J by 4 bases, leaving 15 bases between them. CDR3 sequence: CATSDSDRSGYGYTF. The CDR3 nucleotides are TGTGCCACCAGTGACTCTGACAGATCTGGCTATGGCTACACCTTC.

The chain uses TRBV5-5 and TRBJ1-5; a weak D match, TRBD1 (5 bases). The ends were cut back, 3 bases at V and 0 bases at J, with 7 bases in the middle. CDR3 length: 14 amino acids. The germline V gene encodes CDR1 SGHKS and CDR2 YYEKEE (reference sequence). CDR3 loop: CASSWGDSNQPQHF. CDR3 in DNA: TGTGCCAGCAGCTGGGGCGATAGCAATCAGCCCCAGCATTTT.

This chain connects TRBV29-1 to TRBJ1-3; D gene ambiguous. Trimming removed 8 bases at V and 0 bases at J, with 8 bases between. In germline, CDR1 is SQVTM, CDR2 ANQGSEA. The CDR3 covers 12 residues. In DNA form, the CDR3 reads TGCAGCATAGAAAGCTCTGGAAACACCATATATTTT. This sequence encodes CSIESSGNTIYF.

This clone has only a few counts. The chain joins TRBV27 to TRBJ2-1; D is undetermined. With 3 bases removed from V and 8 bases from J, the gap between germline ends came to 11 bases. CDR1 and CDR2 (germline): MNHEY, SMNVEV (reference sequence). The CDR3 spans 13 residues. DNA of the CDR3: TGTGCCAGCAGTTTTCGAGCTAGACATGAGCAGTTCTTC. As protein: CASSFRARHEQFF.

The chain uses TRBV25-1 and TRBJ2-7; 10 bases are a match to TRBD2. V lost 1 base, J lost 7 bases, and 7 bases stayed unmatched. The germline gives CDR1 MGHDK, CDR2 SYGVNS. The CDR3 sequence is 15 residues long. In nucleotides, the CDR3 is TGTGCCAGCAGTGAATCCGGACTAGCGGCGCATGAGCAGTACTTC. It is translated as CASSESGLAAHEQYF.